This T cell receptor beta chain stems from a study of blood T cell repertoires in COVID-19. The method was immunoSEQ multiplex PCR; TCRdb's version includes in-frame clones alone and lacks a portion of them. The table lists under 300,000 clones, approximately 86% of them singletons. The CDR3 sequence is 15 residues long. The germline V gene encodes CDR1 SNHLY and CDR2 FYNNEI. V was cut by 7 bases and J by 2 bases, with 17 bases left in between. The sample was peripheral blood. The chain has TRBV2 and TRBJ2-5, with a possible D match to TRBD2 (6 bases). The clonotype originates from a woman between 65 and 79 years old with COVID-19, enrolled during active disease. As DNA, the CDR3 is TGTGCCAGCACTCTAGGGCGGGGCCCACAAGAGACCCAGTACTTC. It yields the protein CASTLGRGPQETQYF.